Sequencing of this T cell receptor (beta chain) was carried out in a study of cytomegalovirus exposure and HLA in healthy donors. This CDR3 contains 14 residues. V lost 6 bases and J lost 5; bases outside the gene matches: 4. Germline V gene data show CDR1 as MNHNY and CDR2 as SVGAGI (reference sequence). Researchers ran the PCR with 60 Vbeta and 13 Jbeta primers. The table came from immunoSEQ multiplex PCR; TCRdb's copy has only in-frame clones and leaves some out. This sample yields around 210,000 clones, of which around 84% are seen a single time; roughly 0.24% belongs to the top ten. The sequenced material came from PBMCs. This sequence originates from a girl under 10 years old in good health and CMV-seronegative. The chain employs TRBV6-6 and TRBJ1-3; the match to TRBD1 covers 10 bases. CDR3 residues: CASSSGQGRNTIYF. The DNA for the CDR3 is TGTGCCAGCAGCTCGGGACAGGGGAGAAACACCATATATTTT.